This TCR beta chain stems from a study of low-dose radiotherapy and immunotherapy resistance in tumors. The wider study: Per fraction, Cohort 1 was given 0.5 Gy every 2 weeks, for a total of 6.5 Gy. The schedule for Cohort 2 used 1 Gy per fraction every two weeks, which added up to 13 Gy over 26 weeks. Intravenously given cyclophosphamide 200 mg/m2 followed a two-week schedule that placed each dose one day before radiation and immunotherapy.

Priming of first-strand cDNA relied on TRAV- and TRBV-specific primers (covering alpha and beta chains). TCRs underwent approximately 20 PCR cycles of amplification with a constant-region primer and V-primer adapter. TCRdb recomputed calls from the reads with MiXCR, one row per CDR3 protein. The sample shows fewer than 90,000 distinct CDR3 sequences, approximately 17% of them seen only once. Specified time point: before trial treatment. Nivolumab, ipilimumab, aspirin, low-dose cyclophosphamide and low-dose radiotherapy were all administered to the donors. This clonotype was observed at least ten times. The junction had 8 bases not matched to a gene; V was cut back by 5 bases and J by 1 base. The CDR3 is made up of 16 amino acids. Germline V gene data show CDR1 as SEHNR and CDR2 as FQNEAQ (reference sequence).

The specimen comprised PBMCs, sampled before treatment. This clonotype was sampled from a male donor with prostate cancer. The V and J genes are TRBV7-9 and TRBJ2-3, with TRBD2 identical over 8 bases. CDR3 DNA: TGTGCCAGCAGCCCAAGCTCGGGGGGGCGCACAGATACGCAGTATTTT. This gives the protein CASSPSSGGRTDTQYF.